This T cell receptor beta chain derives from a study of T-cell reconstitution after alpha-beta-depleted transplantation in children. The study's findings and limits: At one year after transplant, newly produced T cells mostly accounted for T-cell counts and diversity. About two months after transplant, alpha-beta T cells reportedly came from several hundred expanded graft clones. The high TCRbeta diversity at day 60 in some patients came from surviving recipient T cells and thymic progenitors.

Germline assignment: CDR1 SGHAT and CDR2 FQNNGV. The CDR3 is 20 amino acids. V was pared by 1 base and J by 0 bases, with 11 bases of the junction left unmatched. Using unique molecular identifiers, the investigators prepared the TCRbeta library. TCRdb reprocessed the PCR reads with MiXCR, giving one entry per CDR3 protein. The sample includes 500,000 to 750,000 distinct CDR3 sequences, about an eighth of them seen just once. Note on this clonotype: Its cognate antigen is unknown.

The chain has TRBV11-2 and TRBJ2-6, with 8 bases fitting TRBD1. The sample consisted of PBMCs, mostly from graft donor cells, taken 360 days after TCRalphabeta/CD19-depleted stem cell transplant. This clonotype originated in a male patient younger than 18 who had a stem cell transplant for acute myeloid leukemia, so the T cells may come from the graft donor. The CDR3 DNA sequence: TGTGCCAGCAGCTTAGTCCCTTTCAGGGGGCGGCCCTCTGGGGCCAACGTCCTGACTTTC. Its protein is CASSLVPFRGRPSGANVLTF.